The text below deals with one T cell receptor beta chain. Its antigen remains unidentified. The primer mix had 60 Vbeta and 13 Jbeta primers. Profiling relied on immunoSEQ multiplex PCR, and the TCRdb table lists in-frame clones only, not all of them. The sample carries 140,000 to 150,000 clones, roughly 10% recorded once. This specimen comes from a study of cytomegalovirus exposure and HLA in healthy donors. Regarding the study as a whole: Specific recognition of CMV antigens was confirmed in vitro for a few chains (all CMV-associated). Across donors, sequencing depth was assumed by presence/absence analyses to be roughly uniform.

CDR1 is SGHRS and CDR2 is YFSETQ in the germline V gene. Trimming took off 0 bases at V and 1 base at J, with 16 bases between the two ends. The length of the CDR3 is 17 residues. This chain uses TRBV5-1 with TRBJ1-1, with D perhaps matching TRBD1 (5 bases). The clonotype originates from a man aged 50 to 59 in good health and CMV-seronegative. Material for sequencing was PBMCs. CDR3 sequence: CASSLAGGGRGNTEAFF. CDR3 nucleotides: TGCGCCAGCAGCTTGGCCGGAGGAGGGAGGGGGAACACTGAAGCTTTCTTT.